This T cell receptor (beta chain) comes out of a study of T cell repertoires in cytomegalovirus infection. Turning to the study itself: Based on public TCR beta signatures, there were indications of CMV infection and of a matching HLA type. Study-wide points: Cumulative public TCR beta family frequency identified carriers of CMV plus the relevant HLA. Clonotype analysis showed dominance of the ex vivo response by HLA-C-restricted CMV-specific TCR beta clonotypes.

The CDR3 consists of 14 residues. In germline, CDR1 is MDHEN, CDR2 SYDVKM. V was trimmed by 8 bases and J by 8 bases, leaving 16 bases between them. To note about this clonotype: What it binds is unknown.

Each CDR3 protein is one row after TCRdb ran MiXCR on the reads. The sample has under 850,000 distinct CDR3 sequences, under 40% seen once. The sequenced sample consisted of PBMCs. The chain is built from TRBV28 and TRBJ1-6, with a tentative D call TRBD1 (5 bases). The source is a human donor in good health (CMV status not recorded). Some clones in this sample may be carry-over from other donors' samples. Here the CDR3 DNA reads TGTGCCAGCCGTCCCGGGACTCGGTATTCACCCCTCCACTTT. This translates into CASRPGTRYSPLHF.